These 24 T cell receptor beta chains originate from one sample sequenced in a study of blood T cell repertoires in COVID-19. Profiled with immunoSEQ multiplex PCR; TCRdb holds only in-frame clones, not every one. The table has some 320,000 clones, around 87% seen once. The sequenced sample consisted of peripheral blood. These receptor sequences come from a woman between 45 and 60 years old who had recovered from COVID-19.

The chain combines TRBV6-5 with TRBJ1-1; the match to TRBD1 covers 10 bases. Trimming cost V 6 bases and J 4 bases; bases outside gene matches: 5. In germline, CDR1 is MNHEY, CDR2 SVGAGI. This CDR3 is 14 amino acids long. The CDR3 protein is CASRETGGFTEAFF. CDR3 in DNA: TGTGCCAGCAGGGAGACAGGGGGCTTCACTGAAGCTTTCTTT.

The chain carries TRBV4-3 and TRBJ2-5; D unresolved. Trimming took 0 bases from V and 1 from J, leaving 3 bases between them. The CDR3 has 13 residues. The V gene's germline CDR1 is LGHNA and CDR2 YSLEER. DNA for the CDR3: TGCGCCAGCAGCCAAGACGTCCAAGAGACCCAGTACTTC. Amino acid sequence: CASSQDVQETQYF.

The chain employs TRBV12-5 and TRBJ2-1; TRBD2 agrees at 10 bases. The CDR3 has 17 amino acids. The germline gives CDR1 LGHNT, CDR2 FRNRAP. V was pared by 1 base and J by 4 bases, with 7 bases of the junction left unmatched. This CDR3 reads CASGLATTSGPYNEQFF. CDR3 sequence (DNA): TGTGCTAGTGGTTTGGCCACGACTAGCGGGCCATACAATGAGCAGTTCTTC.

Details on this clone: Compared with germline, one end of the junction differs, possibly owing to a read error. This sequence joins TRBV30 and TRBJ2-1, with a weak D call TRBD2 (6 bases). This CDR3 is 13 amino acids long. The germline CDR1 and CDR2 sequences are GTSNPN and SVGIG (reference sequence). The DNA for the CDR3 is TGTGCCTGGAGTGTACACGGGGGTCCGCCCCGCGTCTTC. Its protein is CAWSVHGGPPRVF.

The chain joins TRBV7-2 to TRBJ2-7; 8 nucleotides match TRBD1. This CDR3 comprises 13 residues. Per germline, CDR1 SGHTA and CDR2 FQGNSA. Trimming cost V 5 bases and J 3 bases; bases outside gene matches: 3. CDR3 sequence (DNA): TGTGCCAGCAGCATAGGACAGGGCTACGAGCAGTACTTC. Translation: CASSIGQGYEQYF.

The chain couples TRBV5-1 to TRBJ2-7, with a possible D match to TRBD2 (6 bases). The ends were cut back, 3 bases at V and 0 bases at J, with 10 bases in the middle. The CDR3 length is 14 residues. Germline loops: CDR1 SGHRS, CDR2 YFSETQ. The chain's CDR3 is CASSSLGSSYEQYF. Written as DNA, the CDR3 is TGCGCCAGCAGCTCCCTCGGGAGCTCCTACGAGCAGTACTTC.

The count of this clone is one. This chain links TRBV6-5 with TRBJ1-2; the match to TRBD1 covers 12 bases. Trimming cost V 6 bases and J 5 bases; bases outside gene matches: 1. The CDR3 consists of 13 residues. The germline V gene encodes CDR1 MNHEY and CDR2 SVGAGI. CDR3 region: CASRGQGAYGYTF. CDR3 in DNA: TGTGCCAGCAGGGGACAGGGGGCATATGGCTACACCTTC.

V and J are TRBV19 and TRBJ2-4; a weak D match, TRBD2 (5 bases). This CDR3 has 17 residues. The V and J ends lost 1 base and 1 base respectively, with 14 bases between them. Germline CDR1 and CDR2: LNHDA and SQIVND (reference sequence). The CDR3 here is CASSIAGIDLAKNIQYF. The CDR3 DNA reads TGTGCCAGTAGTATAGCGGGGATCGACCTGGCCAAAAACATTCAGTACTTC.

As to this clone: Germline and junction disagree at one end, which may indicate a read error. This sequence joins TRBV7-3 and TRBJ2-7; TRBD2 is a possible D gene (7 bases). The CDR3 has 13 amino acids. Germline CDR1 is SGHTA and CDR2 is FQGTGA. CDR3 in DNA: TGTGCCAGCAGCCTGAATAAGGGGGAGGGTTTACTCTTC. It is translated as CASSLNKGEGLLF.

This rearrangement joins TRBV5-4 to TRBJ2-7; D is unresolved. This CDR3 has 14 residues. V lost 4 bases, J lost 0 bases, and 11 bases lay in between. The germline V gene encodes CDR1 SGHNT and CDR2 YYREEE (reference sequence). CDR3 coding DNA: TGTGCCAGCAGCCCCGGGTGGAGCTCCTACGAGCAGTACTTC. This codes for CASSPGWSSYEQYF.

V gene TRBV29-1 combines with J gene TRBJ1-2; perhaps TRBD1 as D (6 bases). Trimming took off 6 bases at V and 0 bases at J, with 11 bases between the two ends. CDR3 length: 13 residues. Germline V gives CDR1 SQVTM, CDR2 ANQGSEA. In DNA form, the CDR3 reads TGCAGCGTCGAGGGACAAGCTAACTATGGCTACACCTTC. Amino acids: CSVEGQANYGYTF.

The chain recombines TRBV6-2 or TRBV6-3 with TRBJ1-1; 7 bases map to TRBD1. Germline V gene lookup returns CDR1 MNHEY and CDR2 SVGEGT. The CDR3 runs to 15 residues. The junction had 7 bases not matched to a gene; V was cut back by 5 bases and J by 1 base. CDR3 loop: CASSRRQGKNTEAFF. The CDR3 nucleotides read TGTGCCAGCAGTCGTCGACAGGGAAAGAACACTGAAGCTTTCTTT.

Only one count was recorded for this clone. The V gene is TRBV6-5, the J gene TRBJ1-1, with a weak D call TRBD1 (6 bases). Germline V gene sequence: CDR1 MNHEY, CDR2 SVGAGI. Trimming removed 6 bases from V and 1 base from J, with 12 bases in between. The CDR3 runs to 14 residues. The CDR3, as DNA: TGTGCCAGCAGGGTGGGACACCGGAACACTGAAGCTTTCTTT. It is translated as CASRVGHRNTEAFF.

The CDR3 nucleotides are TGTGCCAGCAGTGAATCAGCACAGGCTCTGACACCCAATTCACCCCTCCACTTT. It is translated as CASSESAQALTPNSPLHF. The rearrangement links TRBV6-1 to TRBJ1-6; tentative D call: TRBD1 (5 bases). In germline, CDR1 is MNHNS, CDR2 SASEGT. The CDR3 is made up of 18 amino acids. V dropped 2 bases and J dropped 7 bases, with 21 bases sitting between them.

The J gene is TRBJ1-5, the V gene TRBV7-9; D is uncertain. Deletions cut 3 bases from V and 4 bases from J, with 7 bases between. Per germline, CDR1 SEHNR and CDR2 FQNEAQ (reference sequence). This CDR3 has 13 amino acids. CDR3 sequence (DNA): TGTGCCAGCAGCTTTGGAGATAATCAGCCCCAGCATTTT. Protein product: CASSFGDNQPQHF. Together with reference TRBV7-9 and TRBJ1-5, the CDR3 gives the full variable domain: DTGVSQNPRHKITKRGQNVTFRCDPISEHNRLYWYRQTLGQGPEFLTYFQNEAQLEKSRLLSDRFSAERPKGSFSTLEIQRTEQGDSAMYLCASSFGDNQPQHFGDGTRLSIL.

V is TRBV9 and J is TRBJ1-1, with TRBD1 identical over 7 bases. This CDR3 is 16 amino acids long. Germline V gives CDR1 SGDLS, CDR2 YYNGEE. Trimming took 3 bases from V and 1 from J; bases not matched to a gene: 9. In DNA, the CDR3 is TGTGCCAGCAGCGGACGTCTCAGGGGGACGAACACTGAAGCTTTCTTT. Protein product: CASSGRLRGTNTEAFF.

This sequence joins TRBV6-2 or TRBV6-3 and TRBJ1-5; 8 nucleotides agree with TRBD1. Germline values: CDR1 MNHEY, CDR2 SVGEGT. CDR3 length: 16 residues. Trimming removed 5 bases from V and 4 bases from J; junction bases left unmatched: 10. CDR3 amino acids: CASSADRVVSNQPQHF. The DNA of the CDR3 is TGTGCCAGCAGTGCGGACAGGGTAGTTTCAAATCAGCCCCAGCATTTT.

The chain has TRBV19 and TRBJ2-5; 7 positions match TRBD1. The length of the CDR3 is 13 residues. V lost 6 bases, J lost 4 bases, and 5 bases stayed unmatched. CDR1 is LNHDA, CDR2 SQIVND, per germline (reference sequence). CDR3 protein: CASSRQGRETQYF. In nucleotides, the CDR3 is TGTGCCAGTAGCCGACAGGGTCGAGAGACCCAGTACTTC. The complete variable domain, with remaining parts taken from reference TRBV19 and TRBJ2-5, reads DGGITQSPKYLFRKEGQNVTLSCEQNLNHDAMYWYRQDPGQGLRLIYYSQIVNDFQKGDIAEGYSVSREKKESFPLTVTSAQKNPTAFYLCASSRQGRETQYFGPGTRLLVL.

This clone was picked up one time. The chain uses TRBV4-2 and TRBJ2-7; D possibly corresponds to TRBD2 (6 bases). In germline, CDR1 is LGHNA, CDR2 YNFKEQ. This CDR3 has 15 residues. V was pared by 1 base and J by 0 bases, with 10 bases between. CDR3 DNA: TGTGCCAGCAGCCAAGGTACCGGGAGCTCCTACGAGCAGTACTTC. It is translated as CASSQGTGSSYEQYF.

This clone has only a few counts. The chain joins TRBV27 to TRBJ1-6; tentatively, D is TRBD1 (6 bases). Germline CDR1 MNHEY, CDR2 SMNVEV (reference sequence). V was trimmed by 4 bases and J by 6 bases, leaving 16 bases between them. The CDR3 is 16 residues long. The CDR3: CASSSRRGEGNSPLHF. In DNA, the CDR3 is TGTGCCAGCAGTTCTCGCAGGGGAGAGGGTAATTCACCCCTCCACTTT.

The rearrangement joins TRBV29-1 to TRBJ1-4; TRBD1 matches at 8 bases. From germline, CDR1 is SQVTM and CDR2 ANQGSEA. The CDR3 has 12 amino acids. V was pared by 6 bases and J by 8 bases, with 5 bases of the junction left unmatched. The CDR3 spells CSVGQGEEKLFF. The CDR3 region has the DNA TGCAGCGTCGGACAGGGAGAAGAAAAACTGTTTTTT.

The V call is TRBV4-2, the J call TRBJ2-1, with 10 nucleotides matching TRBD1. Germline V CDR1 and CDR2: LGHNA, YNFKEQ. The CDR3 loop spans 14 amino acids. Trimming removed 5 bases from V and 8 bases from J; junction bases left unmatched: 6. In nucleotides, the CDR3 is TGTGCCAGCAGCTTGAGGGACAGGGGCCATGAGCAGTTCTTC. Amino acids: CASSLRDRGHEQFF.

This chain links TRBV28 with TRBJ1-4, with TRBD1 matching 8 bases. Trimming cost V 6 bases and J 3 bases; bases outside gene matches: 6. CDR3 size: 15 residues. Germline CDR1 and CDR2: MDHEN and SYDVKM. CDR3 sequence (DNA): TGTGCCAGCAGGGGGGCGGGACAGGCTAATGAAAAACTGTTTTTT. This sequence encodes CASRGAGQANEKLFF.

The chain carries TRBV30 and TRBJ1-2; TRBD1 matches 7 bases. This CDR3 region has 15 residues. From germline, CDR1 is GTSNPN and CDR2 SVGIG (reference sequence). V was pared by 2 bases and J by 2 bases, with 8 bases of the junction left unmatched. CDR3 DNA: TGTGCCTGGAGTCGGGACAGAACGATAAACTATGGCTACACCTTC. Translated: CAWSRDRTINYGYTF.